The entry below gives a single T cell receptor beta chain sequence along with its context. Its antigen is unidentified. The CDR3 sequence is 13 residues long. V was cut by 5 bases and J by 12 bases, with 16 bases left in between. CDR1 and CDR2 from the germline V gene are LNHNV and YYDKDF (reference sequence). The donors were adults (healthy and HIV-negative) with no recent acute infections or vaccinations. This record belongs to a study of shared clonotypes between healthy human individuals. Profiled with immunoSEQ multiplex PCR; TCRdb holds only in-frame clones, not every one. Counted here are millions of clones, 85% to 95% occurring once; the ten biggest clones make up around 0.14%. Broader study findings: Memory subsets generally showed smaller estimated richness than naive subsets did. An anticipated effect of sequencing depth on clonotype sharing among donors was recognized. Only blood was sampled; tissue repertoires likely differ.

This TCR came from a man between 18 and 29 years old in good health. Sequencing was done on a sample of naive CD4+ T cells sorted from blood. Documented subset: CD45RA+ positively selected. This sequence joins TRBV15 and TRBJ1-4, with D unclear. The CDR3 bases are TGTGCCACCAGCGCACAAAACGGTGGGGAACTGTTTTTT. This codes for CATSAQNGGELFF.